Listed below are T cell receptor beta chains from one sample, sequenced in a study of beta chain features in type 1 diabetes. This table comes from immunoSEQ multiplex PCR, and its TCRdb copy is limited to in-frame clones, with some not included. The sample has 40,000 to 50,000 clones; 60% to 75% are singletons. The sample consisted of Tregs from blood. Receptors were obtained from a man between 25 and 39 years old with type 1 diabetes. Some clones in this sample may be carry-over from other donors' samples. Each CDR3 is given without its conserved first and last residue.

v_gene: TRBV6-6
CDR3aa: ATSRSAGNTEAF

v_gene: TRBV6-5
CDR3aa: ASSYWLASGELF

v_gene: TRBV6-6
CDR3aa: ASSFPGTGEHNEQF

v_gene: TRBV20-1
CDR3aa: SVIGVNEQF

v_gene: TRBV20-1
CDR3aa: SARGGETQY

v_gene: TRBV5-4
CDR3aa: ASSLGTLRTKNIQY

v_gene: TRBV5-1
CDR3aa: ASSLALSGELF

v_gene: TRBV7-3
CDR3aa: ASSLQVGYEQY

v_gene: TRBV13
CDR3aa: ASSLSDAGGEQY

v_gene: TRBV29-1
CDR3aa: SVGLSNEKLF

v_gene: TRBV7-2
CDR3aa: ASSFARDEQY

v_gene: TRBV23-1
CDR3aa: ASNDRDSGNTIY

v_gene: TRBV15
CDR3aa: ATSTRQGRTEAF

v_gene: TRBV7-3
CDR3aa: ASSAGWQETQY

v_gene: TRBV18
CDR3aa: ASSPPLQGTDTQY

v_gene: TRBV6-6
CDR3aa: ASSSPGGVGGYT

v_gene: TRBV27
CDR3aa: ASSPGRGTPGGTIY

v_gene: TRBV5-6
CDR3aa: ASSLRPGTYGYT

v_gene: TRBV5-1
CDR3aa: ASSPNRGGLVNTEAF

v_gene: TRBV14
CDR3aa: ASSQVAGVDNEQF

v_gene: TRBV6-5
CDR3aa: ASGQTEETQY

v_gene: TRBV28
CDR3aa: ASRRTDRVAF

v_gene: TRBV6-5
CDR3aa: ASSYRSSYNEQF

v_gene: TRBV5-1
CDR3aa: ASSLAGGTDTQY

v_gene: TRBV7-9
CDR3aa: ASSLSHVYNEQF

v_gene: TRBV27
CDR3aa: ASSLTPGRTEAF

v_gene: TRBV5-5
CDR3aa: ASSLEVGGAAPNNEQF

v_gene: TRBV19
CDR3aa: ASSLAGTRNYEQY

v_gene: TRBV4-3
CDR3aa: ASSQQVLIDEQF

v_gene: TRBV6-1
CDR3aa: ASSRGTGYYGYT

v_gene: TRBV5-1
CDR3aa: ASSLVLGENVLT

v_gene: TRBV5-1
CDR3aa: ASSLAPGHGSYEQY

v_gene: TRBV11-2
CDR3aa: ASSLDATETQY

v_gene: TRBV29-1
CDR3aa: SVLASNTEAF

v_gene: TRBV6-1
CDR3aa: ASSGQGGTYQPQH

v_gene: TRBV7-2
CDR3aa: ASSLRQGRQPQH

v_gene: TRBV7-3
CDR3aa: ASSPSGMGNQPQH

v_gene: TRBV4-1
CDR3aa: ASSPLKVHPSGEDTQY

v_gene: TRBV28
CDR3aa: ASSLLWTSPVREQY

v_gene: TRBV5-8
CDR3aa: ASSWNRYSNQPQH